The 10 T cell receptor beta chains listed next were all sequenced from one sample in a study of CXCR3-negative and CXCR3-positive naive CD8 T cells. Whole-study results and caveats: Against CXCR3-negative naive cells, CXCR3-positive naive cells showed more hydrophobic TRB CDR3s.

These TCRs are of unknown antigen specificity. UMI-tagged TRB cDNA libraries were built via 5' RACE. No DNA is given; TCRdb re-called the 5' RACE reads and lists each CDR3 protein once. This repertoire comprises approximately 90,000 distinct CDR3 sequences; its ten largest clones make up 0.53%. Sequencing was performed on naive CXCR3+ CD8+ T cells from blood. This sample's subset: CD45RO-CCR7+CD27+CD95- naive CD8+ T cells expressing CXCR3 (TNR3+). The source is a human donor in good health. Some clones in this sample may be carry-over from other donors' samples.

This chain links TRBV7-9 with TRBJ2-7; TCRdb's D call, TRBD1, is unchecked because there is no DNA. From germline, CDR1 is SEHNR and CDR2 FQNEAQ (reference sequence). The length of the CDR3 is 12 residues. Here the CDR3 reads CASSLAMGQEYF.

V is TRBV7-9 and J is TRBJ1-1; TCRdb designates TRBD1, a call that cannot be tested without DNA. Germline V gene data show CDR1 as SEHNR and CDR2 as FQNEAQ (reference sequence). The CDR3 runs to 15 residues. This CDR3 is CASSLFRGMNTEAFF.

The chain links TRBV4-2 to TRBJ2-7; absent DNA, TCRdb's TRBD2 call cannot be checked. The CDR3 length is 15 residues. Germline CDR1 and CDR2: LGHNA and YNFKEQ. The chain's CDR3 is CASSKPGLAGYEQYF.

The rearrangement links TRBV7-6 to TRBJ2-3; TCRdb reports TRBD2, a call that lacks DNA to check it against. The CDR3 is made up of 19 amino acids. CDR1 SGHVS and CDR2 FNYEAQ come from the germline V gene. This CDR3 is CASIKGPGKRGASTDTQYF.

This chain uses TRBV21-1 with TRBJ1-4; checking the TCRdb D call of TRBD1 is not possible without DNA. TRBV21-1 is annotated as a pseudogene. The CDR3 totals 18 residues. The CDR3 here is CASSKRGRGRTANEKLFF.

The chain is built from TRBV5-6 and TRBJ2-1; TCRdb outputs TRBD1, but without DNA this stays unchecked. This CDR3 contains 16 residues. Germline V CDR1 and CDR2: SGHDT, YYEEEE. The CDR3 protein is CASTGGGAASYNEQFF.

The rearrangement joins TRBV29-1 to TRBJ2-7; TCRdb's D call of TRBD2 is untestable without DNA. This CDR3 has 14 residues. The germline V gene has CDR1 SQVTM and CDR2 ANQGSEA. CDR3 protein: CSAEFSGTSYEQYF.

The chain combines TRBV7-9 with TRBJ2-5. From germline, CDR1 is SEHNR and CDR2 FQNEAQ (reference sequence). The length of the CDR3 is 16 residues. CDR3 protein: CASSLVSVHDLETQYF.

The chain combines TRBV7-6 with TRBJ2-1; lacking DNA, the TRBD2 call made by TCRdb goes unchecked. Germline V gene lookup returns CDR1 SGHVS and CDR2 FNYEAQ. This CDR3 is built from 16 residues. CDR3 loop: CASSPPAEEGYNEQFF.

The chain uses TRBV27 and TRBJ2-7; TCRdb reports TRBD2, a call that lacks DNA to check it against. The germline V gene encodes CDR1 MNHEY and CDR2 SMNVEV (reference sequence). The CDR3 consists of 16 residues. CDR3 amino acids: CASSRVRTSGVYEQYF.